This T cell receptor beta chain was captured in a study of T cell responses to AZD1222 COVID-19 vaccine. Study findings and constraints: At baseline, seropositivity was found in only a handful of AZD1222 recipients. Spike as a whole was targeted by vaccine-associated CD4 TCRs, dominant at 160-218 and 743-854. Receipt of two AZD1222 doses was followed by a rise in Spike-specific TCR breadth and depth.

Germline V gene lookup returns CDR1 MDHEN and CDR2 SYDVKM. The CDR3 is made up of 13 amino acids. With V trimmed by 7 bases and J by 2 bases, 2 bases remained unmatched. TCRdb's copy holds only in-frame clones and misses some; the assay was immunoSEQ multiplex PCR. The table lists 150,000 to 160,000 clones, 90% of them singletons. Concerning this clone: Its antigen remains unidentified.

This specimen consisted of peripheral blood, obtained on day 0 of AZD1222 vaccination. This TCR was sampled from an adult in good health. The chain has TRBV28 and TRBJ1-5; 7 bases agree with TRBD1. This chain's CDR3 is CASTGTGNQPQHF. The CDR3 coding sequence is TGTGCCAGCACTGGGACAGGCAATCAGCCCCAGCATTTT.